These 11 T cell receptor beta chains share one sample of origin, sequenced in a study of T cell responses to AZD1222 COVID-19 vaccine. The protocol was immunoSEQ multiplex PCR, while the TCRdb copy is restricted to in-frame clones and leaves out a portion. The sample holds 30,000 to 35,000 clones; around three quarters are singletons and the top ten take approximately 4.8%. The sequencing here drew on peripheral blood, taken 28 days after the second AZD1222 dose. Receptor source: an adult who received the AZD1222 COVID-19 vaccine.

The chain is built from TRBV5-6 and TRBJ1-3; D call uncertain. Germline-derived CDR1 and CDR2 are SGHDT and YYEEEE. The CDR3 extends over 13 amino acids. V gave up 6 bases and J gave up 10 bases, with 17 bases separating them. CDR3 sequence: CASTNGHSGTIYF. CDR3 bases: TGTGCCAGCACCAACGGGCATTCGGGTACCATATATTTT.

The chain recombines TRBV5-4 with TRBJ2-5; weak D call: TRBD2 (6 bases). The germline gives CDR1 SGHNT, CDR2 YYREEE (reference sequence). The CDR3 has 15 residues. The germline V and J ends were trimmed by 0 bases and 5 bases, with 14 bases remaining between them. The CDR3 is CASSLAAGIGETQYF. DNA for the CDR3: TGTGCCAGCAGCTTGGCCGCGGGGATCGGGGAGACCCAGTACTTC.

The rearrangement joins TRBV3-1 (or the pseudogene TRBV3-2) to TRBJ2-3; D gene uncertain. CDR3 size: 12 residues. V shed 5 bases and J shed 0 bases, with 3 bases lying between them. CDR1 is LGHDT, CDR2 YNNKEL, per germline (reference sequence). This chain's CDR3 is CASSFSTDTQYF. CDR3 nucleotide sequence: TGTGCCAGCAGCTTCAGCACAGATACGCAGTATTTT.

The chain employs TRBV21-1 and TRBJ2-7. TRBV21-1 is classified as a pseudogene. The CDR3 loop spans 13 amino acids. The CDR3 spells CASSKPSAYEQYF. CDR3 DNA sequence: TGTGCCAGCAGCAAACCATCCGCCTACGAGCAGTACTTC.

V gene TRBV6-5 combines with J gene TRBJ2-2, with D hard to call. Germline V CDR1 and CDR2: MNHEY, SVGAGI. Trimming cost V 2 bases and J 7 bases, with 2 bases left between them. CDR3 length: 11 amino acids. The CDR3 sequence is CASSYLGELFF. The CDR3 DNA reads TGTGCCAGCAGTTACCTCGGGGAGCTGTTTTTT.

The chain is built from TRBV4-1 and TRBJ1-2; 10 bases agree with TRBD1. V gave up 2 bases and J gave up 3 bases; unmatched junction bases: 9. The germline V gene has CDR1 MGHRA and CDR2 YSYEKL. The CDR3 contains 17 residues. The CDR3 DNA follows: TGCGCCAGCAGCCAACCCAAAGGACAGGGGGACTACTATGGCTACACCTTC. It yields the protein CASSQPKGQGDYYGYTF.

This clone was recorded a few times. Different DNA sequences within this sample yield the same CDR3. V and J are TRBV5-4 and TRBJ1-4, with 9 bases fitting TRBD1. J lost 7 bases, V lost 4 bases, and 5 bases had no gene match. The length of the CDR3 is 14 residues. CDR1 is SGHNT and CDR2 is YYREEE in the germline V gene (reference sequence). This CDR3 is CASSLQGAVEKLFF. The DNA for the CDR3 is TGTGCCAGCAGCCTACAGGGGGCTGTTGAAAAACTGTTTTTT.

On this clone itself: The sample carries other DNA sequences with the same CDR3. This sequence joins TRBV5-1 and TRBJ2-2; 13 bases align to TRBD2. Germline V lookup: CDR1 SGHRS, CDR2 YFSETQ. CDR3 size: 17 residues. V dropped 3 bases and J dropped 2; count of bases not matched to a gene: 4. This CDR3 reads CASSWTSGSPNTGELFF. CDR3 DNA sequence: TGCGCCAGCAGCTGGACTAGCGGGAGTCCAAACACCGGGGAGCTGTTTTTT.

The chain has TRBV7-9 and TRBJ2-3, with unresolved D. The germline V gene encodes CDR1 SEHNR and CDR2 FQNEAQ (reference sequence). This CDR3 is built from 12 residues. V dropped 1 base and J dropped 4 bases, with 3 bases sitting between them. CDR3 sequence: CASSLVADTQYF. The CDR3, as DNA: TGTGCCAGCAGCTTAGTTGCAGATACGCAGTATTTT.

This clone was seen only a few times. V gene TRBV6-5 combines with J gene TRBJ2-2; 7 bases agree with TRBD1. This CDR3 comprises 15 residues. In germline, CDR1 is MNHEY, CDR2 SVGAGI. V lost 7 bases to trimming and J lost 4 bases; unmatched junction nucleotides: 9. DNA for the CDR3: TGTGCCAGCAACCAAGGGACAGTGGGCACCGGGGAGCTGTTTTTT. As protein: CASNQGTVGTGELFF.

The gene calls are TRBV4-3 and TRBJ2-3, with 8 nucleotides matching TRBD1. Germline V gives CDR1 LGHNA, CDR2 YSLEER. V lost 1 base and J lost 2; bases outside the gene matches: 5. The CDR3 sequence is 16 residues long. The CDR3 loop is CASSQALGQDTDTQYF. CDR3 coding DNA: TGCGCCAGCAGCCAAGCTTTGGGACAGGACACAGATACGCAGTATTTT.